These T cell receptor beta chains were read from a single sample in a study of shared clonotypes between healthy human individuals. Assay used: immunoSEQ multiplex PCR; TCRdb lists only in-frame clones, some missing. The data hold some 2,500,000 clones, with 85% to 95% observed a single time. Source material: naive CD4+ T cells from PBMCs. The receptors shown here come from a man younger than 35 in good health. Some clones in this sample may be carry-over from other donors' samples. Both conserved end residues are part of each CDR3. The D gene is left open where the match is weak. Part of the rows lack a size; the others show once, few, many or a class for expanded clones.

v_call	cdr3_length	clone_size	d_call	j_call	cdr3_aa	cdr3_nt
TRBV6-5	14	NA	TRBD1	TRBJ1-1	CASIRTGGLHEAFF	TGTGCCAGTATTCGGACAGGTGGTTTGCATGAAGCTTTCTTT
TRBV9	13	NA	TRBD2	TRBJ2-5	CASSVRGGETQYF	TGTGCCAGCAGCGTGAGGGGAGGGGAGACCCAGTACTTC
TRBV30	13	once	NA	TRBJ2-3	CAWSSGSTDTQYF	TGTGCCTGGTCCTCCGGATCCACAGATACGCAGTATTTT
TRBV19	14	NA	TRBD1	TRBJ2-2	CASIRGPNTGELFF	TGTGCCAGTATCAGGGGGCCGAACACCGGGGAGCTGTTTTTT
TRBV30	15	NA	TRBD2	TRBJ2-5	CAWSPGLAGAETQYF	TGTGCCTGGAGCCCGGGACTAGCGGGAGCAGAGACCCAGTACTTC
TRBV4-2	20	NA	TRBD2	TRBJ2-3	CASSQLRLAGGPGGTDTQYF	TGTGCCAGCAGCCAACTTAGACTAGCGGGAGGGCCGGGTGGCACAGATACGCAGTATTTT
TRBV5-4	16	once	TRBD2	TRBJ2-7	CASSRGEGRGLYEQYF	TGTGCCAGCAGCCGGGGGGAGGGGCGAGGGCTTTACGAGCAGTACTTC
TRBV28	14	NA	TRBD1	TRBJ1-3	CASAGQGSGNTIYF	TGTGCCAGTGCAGGACAGGGCTCTGGAAACACCATATATTTT
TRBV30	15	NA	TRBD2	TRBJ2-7	CAWTQRNGGAGEQYF	TGTGCCTGGACCCAGCGAAACGGGGGAGCGGGGGAGCAGTACTTC
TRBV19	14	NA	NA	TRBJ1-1	CASSIIARGTEAFF	TGTGCCAGTAGTATTATCGCCCGTGGGACTGAAGCTTTCTTT
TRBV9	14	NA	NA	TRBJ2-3	CASSADIHTDTQYF	TGTGCCAGCAGCGCGGACATTCACACAGATACGCAGTATTTT
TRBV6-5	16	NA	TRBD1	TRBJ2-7	CASSYGGQGLPYEQYF	TGTGCCAGCAGTTACGGAGGACAGGGTCTCCCCTACGAGCAGTACTTC
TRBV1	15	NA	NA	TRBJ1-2	CTSSRSLGSNYGYTF	TGCACCAGCAGTCGAAGCTTAGGGTCTAACTATGGCTACACCTTC
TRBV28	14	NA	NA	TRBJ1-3	CASSTHSSGNTIYF	TGTGCCAGCAGCACCCACAGCTCTGGAAACACCATATATTTT
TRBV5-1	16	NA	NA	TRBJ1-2	CASSQTLGGGNYGYTF	TGCGCCAGCAGTCAAACATTGGGTGGAGGGAACTATGGCTACACCTTC
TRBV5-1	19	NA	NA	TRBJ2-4	CASSLGSGAERWAKNIQYF	TGCGCCAGCAGCTTGGGGTCAGGGGCGGAGAGATGGGCCAAAAACATTCAGTACTTC
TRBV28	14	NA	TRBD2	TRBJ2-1	CASTSGGNDNEQFF	TGTGCCAGCACGTCCGGGGGGAATGACAATGAGCAGTTCTTC
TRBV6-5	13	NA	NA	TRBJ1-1	CASSGWVNTEAFF	TGTGCCAGCAGTGGGTGGGTAAACACTGAAGCTTTCTTT
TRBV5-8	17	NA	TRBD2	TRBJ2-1	CASSLDGAGGPYNEQFF	TGTGCCAGCAGCTTGGACGGAGCGGGAGGGCCTTACAATGAGCAGTTCTTC
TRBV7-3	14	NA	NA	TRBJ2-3	CASSFAQRRGTQYF	TGTGCCAGCAGCTTCGCTCAAAGACGGGGGACGCAGTATTTT
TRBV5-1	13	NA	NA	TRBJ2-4	CASSEGSKNIQYF	TGCGCCAGCAGCGAGGGTTCCAAAAACATTCAGTACTTC
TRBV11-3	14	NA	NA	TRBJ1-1	CASSPRGGNTEAFF	TGTGCCAGCAGCCCTAGGGGCGGGAACACTGAAGCTTTCTTT
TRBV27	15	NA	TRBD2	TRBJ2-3	CASSLGLASTDTQYF	TGTGCCAGCAGTCTCGGACTAGCGAGCACAGATACGCAGTATTTT
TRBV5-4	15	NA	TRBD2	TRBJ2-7	CASSQTSGSFYEQYF	TGTGCCAGCAGCCAAACTAGCGGGAGCTTCTACGAGCAGTACTTC
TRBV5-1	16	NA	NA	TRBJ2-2	CASSLVSGANTGELFF	TGCGCCAGCAGCTTGGTATCCGGGGCGAACACCGGGGAGCTGTTTTTT
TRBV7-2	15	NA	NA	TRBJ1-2	CASSLGQGLVYGYTF	TGTGCCAGCAGCTTAGGGCAGGGGCTGGTCTATGGCTACACCTTC
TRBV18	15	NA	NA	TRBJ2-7	CASSSYSRGAYEQYF	TGTGCCAGCTCCTCCTATTCCAGGGGGGCCTACGAGCAGTACTTC
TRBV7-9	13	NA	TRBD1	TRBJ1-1	CASTQGQGTEAFF	TGTGCCAGCACCCAAGGACAGGGCACTGAAGCTTTCTTT